The rows below give T cell receptor beta chains drawn from one sample of a study of shared clonotypes between healthy human individuals. Some clones are missing from TCRdb's copy, which holds only in-frame ones; the method was immunoSEQ multiplex PCR. The table has 1,400,000 or so clones, about 98.5% seen once. Sequencing used naive CD4+ T cells sorted from blood. These TCRs come from a man aged 25 to 45 in good health. The CDR3 runs from the conserved cysteine through the conserved F or W. D genes are given only for firm matches. Size is omitted from some rows. Given values are once, few, many or a class for expanded clones.

v_gene,d_gene,j_gene,abundance,CDR3aa,CDR3nt
TRBV28,.,TRBJ2-1,.,CATGAKPSWYNEQFF,TGTGCCACCGGCGCAAAGCCTAGTTGGTACAATGAGCAGTTCTTC
TRBV5-4,.,TRBJ2-3,.,CASSLVEDTDTQYF,TGTGCCAGCAGCTTGGTAGAAGACACAGATACGCAGTATTTT
TRBV19,TRBD2,TRBJ2-1,.,CASSMALAGGRSSYNEQFF,TGTGCCAGTAGTATGGCCCTAGCGGGAGGGCGGAGCTCCTACAATGAGCAGTTCTTC
TRBV15,.,TRBJ2-5,once,CATSRGRILRYF,TGTGCCACCAGCAGAGGAAGGATCCTAAGGTACTTC
TRBV4-1,TRBD2,TRBJ2-7,.,CASSQDEAGASYEQYF,TGCGCCAGCAGCCAAGACGAAGCGGGAGCCAGCTACGAGCAGTACTTC
TRBV29-1,.,TRBJ2-7,.,CSVAAATSYEQYF,TGCAGCGTTGCGGCTGCCACCAGCTACGAGCAGTACTTC
TRBV5-1,TRBD1,TRBJ2-7,once,CASSLEQGTYEQYF,TGCGCCAGCAGCTTGGAACAGGGGACATACGAGCAGTACTTC
TRBV7-6,TRBD1,TRBJ1-1,.,CASSPTGTGFLNTEAFF,TGTGCCAGCAGCCCAACCGGGACAGGGTTTTTGAACACTGAAGCTTTCTTT
TRBV11-2,TRBD1,TRBJ2-7,.,CASSYPGRTGSYEQYF,TGTGCCAGCAGTTACCCCGGCCGGACAGGGAGCTACGAGCAGTACTTC
TRBV6-5,.,TRBJ2-3,.,CASSTATSLTQYF,TGTGCCAGCAGTACCGCGACTAGTTTAACGCAGTATTTT
TRBV6-6,.,TRBJ2-5,.,CASSYGETQYF,TGTGCCAGCAGTTACGGCGAGACCCAGTACTTC
TRBV11-3,TRBD2,TRBJ2-1,.,CASSPVAGAYNEQFF,TGTGCCAGCAGCCCGGTAGCGGGTGCCTACAATGAGCAGTTCTTC
TRBV5-1,.,TRBJ2-2,once,CASSSLASTGELFF,TGCGCCAGCAGCTCTCTGGCCTCCACCGGGGAGCTGTTTTTT
TRBV14,.,TRBJ2-7,.,CASSPWAGISYEQYF,TGTGCCAGCAGCCCCTGGGCAGGGATCAGCTACGAGCAGTACTTC
TRBV30,.,TRBJ2-5,.,CAWSISGAEETQYF,TGTGCCTGGAGTATTAGCGGAGCGGAAGAGACCCAGTACTTC
TRBV2,TRBD2,TRBJ2-1,.,CASSRPQREYEQFF,TGTGCCAGCAGCCGCCCACAGCGGGAATATGAGCAGTTCTTC
TRBV7-2,TRBD1,TRBJ1-2,.,CASKGAYGYTF,TGTGCCTCGAAGGGGGCCTATGGCTACACCTTC
TRBV30,TRBD1,TRBJ1-2,.,CAWSVPVPQRQGGGYTF,TGTGCCTGGAGTGTACCGGTCCCCCAAAGACAGGGCGGTGGCTACACCTTC
TRBV14,.,TRBJ2-1,.,CASSQVGVHEQFF,TGTGCCAGCAGCCAAGTTGGGGTCCATGAGCAGTTCTTC
TRBV5-4,TRBD1,TRBJ1-4,.,CASSPGTGGAFSNEKLFF,TGTGCCAGCAGCCCCGGGACAGGGGGCGCTTTTTCTAATGAAAAACTGTTTTTT
TRBV5-1,.,TRBJ2-7,.,CASSSQFSYEQYF,TGCGCCAGCAGCTCTCAGTTTTCCTACGAGCAGTACTTC
TRBV30,TRBD1,TRBJ1-1,.,CAWRRGLNTEAFF,TGTGCCTGGAGAAGGGGGCTTAACACTGAAGCTTTCTTT
TRBV28,TRBD1,TRBJ2-4,once,CASKRQGALGNIQYF,TGTGCCAGCAAAAGACAGGGGGCGCTAGGAAACATTCAGTACTTC
TRBV5-6,TRBD1,TRBJ2-5,.,CASSSGGSKRETQYF,TGTGCCAGCAGTTCAGGGGGCTCAAAACGGGAGACCCAGTACTTC